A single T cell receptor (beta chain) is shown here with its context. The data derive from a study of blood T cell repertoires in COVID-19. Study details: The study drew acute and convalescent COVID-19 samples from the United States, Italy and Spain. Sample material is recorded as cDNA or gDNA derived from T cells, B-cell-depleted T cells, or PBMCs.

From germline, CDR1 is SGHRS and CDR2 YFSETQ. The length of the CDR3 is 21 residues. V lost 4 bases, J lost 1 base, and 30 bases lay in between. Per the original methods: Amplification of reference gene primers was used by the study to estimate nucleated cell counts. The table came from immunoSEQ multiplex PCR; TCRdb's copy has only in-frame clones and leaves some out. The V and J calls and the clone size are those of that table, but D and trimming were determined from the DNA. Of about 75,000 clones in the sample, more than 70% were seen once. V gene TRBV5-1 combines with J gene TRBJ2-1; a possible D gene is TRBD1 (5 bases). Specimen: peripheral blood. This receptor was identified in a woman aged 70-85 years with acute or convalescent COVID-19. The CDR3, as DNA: TGCGCCAGCAGCCCGAGCAGCTTGGCAACGGCCAGGGCCCTTTCCTACAATGAGCAGTTCTTC. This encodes CASSPSSLATARALSYNEQFF.